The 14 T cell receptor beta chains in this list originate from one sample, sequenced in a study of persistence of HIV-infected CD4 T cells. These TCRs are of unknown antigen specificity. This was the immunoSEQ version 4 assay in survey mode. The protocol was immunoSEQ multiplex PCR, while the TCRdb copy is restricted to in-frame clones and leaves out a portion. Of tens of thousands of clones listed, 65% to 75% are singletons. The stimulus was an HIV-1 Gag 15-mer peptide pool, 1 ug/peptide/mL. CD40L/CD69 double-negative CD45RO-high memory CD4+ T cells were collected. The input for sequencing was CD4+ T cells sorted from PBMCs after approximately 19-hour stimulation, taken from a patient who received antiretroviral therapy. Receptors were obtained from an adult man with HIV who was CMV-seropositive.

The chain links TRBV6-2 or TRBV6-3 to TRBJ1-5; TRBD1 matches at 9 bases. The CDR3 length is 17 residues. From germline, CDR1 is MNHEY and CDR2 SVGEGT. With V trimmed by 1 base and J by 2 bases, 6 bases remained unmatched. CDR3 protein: CASSYLPQGAGNQPQHF. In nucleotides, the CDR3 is TGTGCCAGCAGTTACTTACCACAGGGGGCGGGCAATCAGCCCCAGCATTTT.

In DNA, the CDR3 is TGTGCCAGCAGAAACCCGACCGGATACGAGCAGTACTTC. It specifies CASRNPTGYEQYF. The J gene is TRBJ2-7, the V gene TRBV28; D not resolved. The CDR3 consists of 13 residues. Germline V gene lookup returns CDR1 MDHEN and CDR2 SYDVKM. V was cut by 6 bases and J by 4 bases, with 13 bases left in between.

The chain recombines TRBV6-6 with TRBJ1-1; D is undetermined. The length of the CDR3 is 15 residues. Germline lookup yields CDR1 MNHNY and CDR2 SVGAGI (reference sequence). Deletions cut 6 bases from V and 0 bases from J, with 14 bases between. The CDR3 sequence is CASRPSDRLNTEAFF. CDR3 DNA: TGTGCCAGCAGGCCATCGGACCGACTGAACACTGAAGCTTTCTTT.

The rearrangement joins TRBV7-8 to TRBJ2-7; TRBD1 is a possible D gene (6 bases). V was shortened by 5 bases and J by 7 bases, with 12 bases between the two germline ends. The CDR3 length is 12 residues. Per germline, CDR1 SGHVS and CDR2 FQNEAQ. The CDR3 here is CASSLRGREQYF. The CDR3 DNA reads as TGTGCCAGCAGCCTCAGGGGCCGGGAGCAGTACTTC.

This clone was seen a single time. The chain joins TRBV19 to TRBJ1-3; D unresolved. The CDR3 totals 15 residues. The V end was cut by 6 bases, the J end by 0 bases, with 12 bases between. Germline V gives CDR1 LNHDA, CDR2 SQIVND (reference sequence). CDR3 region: CASSPDLSSGNTIYF. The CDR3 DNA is TGTGCCAGTAGCCCCGACCTGAGCTCTGGAAACACCATATATTTT.

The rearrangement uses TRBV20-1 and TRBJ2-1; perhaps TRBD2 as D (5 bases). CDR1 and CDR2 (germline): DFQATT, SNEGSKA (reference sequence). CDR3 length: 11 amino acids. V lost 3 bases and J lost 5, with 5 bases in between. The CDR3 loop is CSAREDNEQFF. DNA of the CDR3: TGCAGTGCTAGGGAGGACAATGAGCAGTTCTTC.

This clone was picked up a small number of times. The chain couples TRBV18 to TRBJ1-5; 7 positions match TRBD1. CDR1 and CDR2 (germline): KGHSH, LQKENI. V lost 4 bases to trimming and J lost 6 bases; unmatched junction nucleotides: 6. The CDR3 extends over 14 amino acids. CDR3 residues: CASSRRQGSQPQHF. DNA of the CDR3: TGTGCCAGCTCACGCCGACAGGGCAGTCAGCCCCAGCATTTT.

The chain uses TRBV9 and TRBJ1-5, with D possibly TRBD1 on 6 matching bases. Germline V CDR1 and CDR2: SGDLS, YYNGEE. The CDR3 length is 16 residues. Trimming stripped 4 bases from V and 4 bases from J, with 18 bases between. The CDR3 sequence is CASSPGGQGSNQPQHF. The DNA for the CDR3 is TGTGCCAGCAGCCCCGGAGGTCAGGGGTCGAATCAGCCCCAGCATTTT.

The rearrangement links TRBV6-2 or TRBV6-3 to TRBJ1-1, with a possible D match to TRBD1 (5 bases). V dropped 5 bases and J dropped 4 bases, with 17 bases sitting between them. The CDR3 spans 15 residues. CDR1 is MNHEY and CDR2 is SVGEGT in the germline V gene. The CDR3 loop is CASSPRGGAGTEAFF. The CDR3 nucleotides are TGTGCCAGCAGTCCCCGGGGAGGGGCAGGCACTGAAGCTTTCTTT.

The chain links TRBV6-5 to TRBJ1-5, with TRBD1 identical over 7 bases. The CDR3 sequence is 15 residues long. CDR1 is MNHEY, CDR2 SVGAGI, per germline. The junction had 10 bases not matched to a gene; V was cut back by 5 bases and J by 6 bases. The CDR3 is CASSIQGDRIQPQHF. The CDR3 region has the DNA TGTGCCAGCAGTATCCAGGGGGATCGGATTCAGCCCCAGCATTTT.

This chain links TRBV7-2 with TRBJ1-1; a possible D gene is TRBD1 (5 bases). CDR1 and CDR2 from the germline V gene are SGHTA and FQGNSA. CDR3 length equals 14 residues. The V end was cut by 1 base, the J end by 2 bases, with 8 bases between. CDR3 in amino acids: CASSLGGFNTEAFF. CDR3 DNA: TGTGCCAGCAGCTTAGGGGGGTTCAACACTGAAGCTTTCTTT.

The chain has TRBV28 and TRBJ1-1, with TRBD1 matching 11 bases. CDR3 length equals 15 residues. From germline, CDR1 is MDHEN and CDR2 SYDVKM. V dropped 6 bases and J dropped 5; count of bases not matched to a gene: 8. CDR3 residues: CASREGTGGWTEAFF. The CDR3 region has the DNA TGTGCCAGCAGGGAAGGGACAGGGGGATGGACTGAAGCTTTCTTT.

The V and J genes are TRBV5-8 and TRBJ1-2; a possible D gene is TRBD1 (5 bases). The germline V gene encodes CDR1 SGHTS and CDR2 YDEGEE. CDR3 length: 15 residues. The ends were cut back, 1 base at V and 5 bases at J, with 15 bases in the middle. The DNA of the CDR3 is TGTGCCAGCAGCTTGAGGGACTTCATTGGGTATGGCTACACCTTC. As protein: CASSLRDFIGYGYTF.

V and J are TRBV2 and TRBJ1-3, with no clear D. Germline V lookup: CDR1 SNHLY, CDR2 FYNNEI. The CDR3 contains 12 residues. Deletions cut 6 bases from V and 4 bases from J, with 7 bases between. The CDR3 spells CASRPGGNTIYF. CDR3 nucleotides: TGTGCCAGCAGGCCTGGAGGAAACACCATATATTTT.